This passage covers 21 T cell receptor beta chains from one sample sequenced in a study of blood T cell repertoires in COVID-19. Only in-frame clones appear in the TCRdb table, and some are missing; sequencing was by immunoSEQ multiplex PCR. The sample records 110,000 or so clones, more than 80% being singletons. The sample taken for sequencing was peripheral blood. These receptors originate from an older woman with COVID-19, enrolled during active disease.

This clone was observed once. This chain connects TRBV5-1 to TRBJ1-1; the match to TRBD1 covers 7 bases. The CDR3 is 16 residues long. Per the germline V gene, CDR1 is SGHRS and CDR2 is YFSETQ. Trimming removed 7 bases from V and 1 base from J; junction bases left unmatched: 13. The CDR3 reads CASHMLQQGPNTEAFF. CDR3 DNA: TGCGCCAGCCATATGCTGCAACAGGGGCCGAACACTGAAGCTTTCTTT.

This clone appeared a single time. This sequence joins TRBV7-2 and TRBJ2-5, with D possibly TRBD2 on 5 matching bases. Trimming stripped 4 bases from V and 7 bases from J, with 10 bases between. The CDR3 loop spans 12 amino acids. Germline V lookup: CDR1 SGHTA, CDR2 FQGNSA. CDR3 nucleotide sequence: TGTGCCAGCAGCTCCGGACTGACGACCCAGTACTTC. Translated: CASSSGLTTQYF. Based on the CDR3 plus reference TRBV7-2 and TRBJ2-5, the full variable domain is GAGVSQSPSNKVTEKGKDVELRCDPISGHTALYWYRQSLGQGLEFLIYFQGNSAPDKSGLPSDRFSAERTGGSVSTLTIQRTQQEDSAVYLCASSSGLTTQYFGPGTRLLVL.

The V call is TRBV28, the J call TRBJ1-1; no clear D gene. From germline, CDR1 is MDHEN and CDR2 SYDVKM. The CDR3 length is 11 residues. V was cut by 2 bases and J by 11 bases, with 9 bases left in between. DNA for the CDR3: TGTGCCAGCAGTTTAGGGCGTAAGGCTTTCTTT. It codes for CASSLGRKAFF.

The chain employs TRBV7-9 and TRBJ2-1, with 8 positions matching TRBD2. The CDR3 sequence is 13 residues long. Germline CDR1 is SEHNR and CDR2 is FQNEAQ (reference sequence). With 8 bases clipped from V and 4 bases from J, the junction kept 4 bases outside the gene matches. The CDR3 sequence is CASGAGGYNEQFF. DNA of the CDR3: TGTGCCAGCGGGGCGGGGGGTTACAATGAGCAGTTCTTC.

CDR3 DNA sequence: TGTGCCAGCAGCTTGCGGAGTAATTCACCCCTCCACTTT. Protein: CASSLRSNSPLHF. V and J are TRBV12-3 or TRBV12-4 and TRBJ1-6; D remains unclear. Between the trimmed V and J ends, which lost 6 bases and 6 bases, there was a span of 9 bases. This CDR3 is 13 amino acids long.

CDR3 sequence: CASSLGWGQNTEAFF. The DNA of the CDR3 is TGCGCCAGCAGCTTGGGATGGGGGCAGAACACTGAAGCTTTCTTT. The V gene is TRBV5-1, the J gene TRBJ1-1; tentative D call: TRBD1 (6 bases). CDR1 and CDR2 from the germline V gene are SGHRS and YFSETQ. This CDR3 region has 15 residues. V lost 0 bases and J 1 base, leaving 10 bases between the germline ends.

The chain combines TRBV5-3 with TRBJ1-1, with D perhaps matching TRBD1 (5 bases). TRBV5-3 carries the ORF label, with uncertain function. V lost 7 bases, J lost 0 bases, and 16 bases lay in between. The CDR3 contains 15 residues. For the CDR3, the DNA is TGTGCCAGAGATGCGGCAGGGCGCCTGAACACTGAAGCTTTCTTT. Its translation is CARDAAGRLNTEAFF.

This chain links TRBV9 with TRBJ1-3; D gene uncertain. Trimming shortened V by 0 bases and J by 0 bases, and 19 bases separated the two germline ends. From germline, CDR1 is SGDLS and CDR2 YYNGEE. The CDR3 has 19 amino acids. CDR3: CASSVAAEVEERSGNTIYF. Here the CDR3 DNA reads TGTGCCAGCAGCGTAGCGGCTGAGGTTGAAGAACGCTCTGGAAACACCATATATTTT.

This chain links TRBV11-2 with TRBJ1-2, with a possible D match to TRBD1 (6 bases). V lost 5 bases and J lost 4, with 20 bases in between. In germline, CDR1 is SGHAT, CDR2 FQNNGV. This CDR3 has 16 amino acids. In DNA form, the CDR3 reads TGTGCCAGCAGCACTCCAGGAGGGGGGGAATCCTATGGCTACACCTTC. It specifies CASSTPGGGESYGYTF.

The rearrangement uses TRBV4-1 and TRBJ2-5; maybe TRBD2 (5 bases). With 2 bases removed from V and 5 bases from J, the gap between germline ends came to 15 bases. In germline, CDR1 is MGHRA, CDR2 YSYEKL. The CDR3 is made up of 15 amino acids. The CDR3 DNA sequence: TGCGCCAGCAGCCAATGGCTCGGGGAGAGGGAGACCCAGTACTTC. Translation: CASSQWLGERETQYF.

The rearrangement uses TRBV5-1 and TRBJ1-4; D perhaps matches TRBD1 (6 bases). The V gene lost 4 bases and the J gene lost 7 bases, with 14 bases spanning the gap. The CDR3 covers 14 residues. CDR1 SGHRS and CDR2 YFSETQ come from the germline V gene. This CDR3 reads CASSVTGQSEKLFF. DNA for the CDR3: TGCGCCAGCAGCGTTACGGGACAATCTGAAAAACTGTTTTTT.

In its sample, this clone was seen a few times. This chain uses TRBV7-6 with TRBJ2-7, with 7 bases aligning to TRBD1. This CDR3 has 19 residues. The germline V gene has CDR1 SGHVS and CDR2 FNYEAQ. V lost 5 bases, J lost 3 bases, and 22 bases stayed unmatched. The CDR3 spells CASSETAPRQGLNYYEQYF. Written as DNA, the CDR3 is TGTGCCAGCAGCGAAACGGCTCCCCGACAGGGCCTTAACTACTACGAGCAGTACTTC.

The chain uses TRBV11-3 and TRBJ2-1; 9 nucleotides align to TRBD1. Unmatched junction bases numbered 2, after V lost 1 base and J lost 4 bases. Germline V CDR1 and CDR2: SGHNT, YENEEA. This CDR3 has 15 residues. CDR3 nucleotides: TGTGCCAGCAGCTTAGGGACAGGGGCGTACAATGAGCAGTTCTTC. Residues: CASSLGTGAYNEQFF.

The rearrangement joins TRBV27 to TRBJ2-3; the match to TRBD1 covers 7 bases. The CDR3 extends over 15 amino acids. V gave up 2 bases and J gave up 2 bases; unmatched junction bases: 4. Looked up from germline, CDR1 is MNHEY and CDR2 is SMNVEV (reference sequence). CDR3 coding DNA: TGTGCCAGCAGTTTAAGGGACAGCTTCACAGATACGCAGTATTTT. This codes for CASSLRDSFTDTQYF.

This clone showed up just a few times. This sample also contains other DNA sequences that code for the same CDR3. The V and J genes are TRBV9 and TRBJ1-5, with no clear D. The V and J ends lost 3 bases and 0 bases respectively, with 7 bases between them. Germline V gives CDR1 SGDLS, CDR2 YYNGEE. This CDR3 spans 14 amino acids. CDR3 nucleotide sequence: TGTGCCAGCAGCGCCACAGATAGCAATCAGCCCCAGCATTTT. Amino acid sequence: CASSATDSNQPQHF.

This rearrangement joins TRBV5-6 to TRBJ1-6; D is uncertain. The CDR3 is made up of 15 amino acids. The V end was cut by 7 bases, the J end by 2 bases, with 13 bases between. CDR1 SGHDT and CDR2 YYEEEE come from the germline V gene. The CDR3 loop reads CASHLRAAYNSPLHF. Here the CDR3 DNA reads TGTGCCAGCCATCTGCGGGCCGCCTATAATTCACCCCTCCACTTT.

V is TRBV9 and J is TRBJ1-5; 7 bases are a match to TRBD1. The V gene end was trimmed by 0 bases and the J gene end by 6 bases; junction bases not matched to a gene: 3. The CDR3 covers 14 residues. Germline assignment: CDR1 SGDLS and CDR2 YYNGEE. CDR3 sequence (DNA): TGTGCCAGCAGCGTAGAGGACAGGAGTCAGCCCCAGCATTTT. Its protein is CASSVEDRSQPQHF.

V is TRBV29-1 and J is TRBJ1-1, with 8 bases that match TRBD1. The V gene end was trimmed by 4 bases and the J gene end by 1 base; junction bases not matched to a gene: 8. This CDR3 contains 15 residues. Germline V CDR1 and CDR2: SQVTM, ANQGSEA. The CDR3 here is CSVGPQGGWNTEAFF. CDR3 DNA: TGCAGCGTTGGGCCACAGGGGGGCTGGAACACTGAAGCTTTCTTT.

In its sample, this clone was seen once. The gene calls are TRBV6-4 and TRBJ2-3, with TRBD2 matching 13 bases. Germline loops: CDR1 MRHNA, CDR2 SNTAGT. This CDR3 is built from 16 residues. Unmatched junction bases numbered 4, after V lost 4 bases and J lost 3 bases. DNA of the CDR3: TGTGCCAGCAGTGCCTGGACTAGCGGGGGAACAGATACGCAGTATTTT. Translating it yields CASSAWTSGGTDTQYF.

V usage is TRBV29-1 and J usage is TRBJ1-4; D not certain. CDR3 length equals 14 residues. Trimming pared 6 bases from V and 4 bases from J, leaving 15 bases between. Germline V gene sequence: CDR1 SQVTM, CDR2 ANQGSEA. The CDR3 nucleotides are TGCAGCGTGAGGGATCGGGCCCATAATGAAAAACTGTTTTTT. As protein: CSVRDRAHNEKLFF.

This clone was counted a few times. The chain is built from TRBV5-6 and TRBJ2-7; 7 bases align to TRBD2. From germline, CDR1 is SGHDT and CDR2 YYEEEE. The CDR3 contains 11 residues. With V trimmed by 4 bases and J by 6 bases, 1 base remained unmatched. CDR3 sequence: CASSGGVEQYF. Here the CDR3 DNA reads TGTGCCAGCAGCGGGGGGGTCGAGCAGTACTTC.